The next 27 T cell receptor beta chains were all read from a single sample in a study of cytomegalovirus exposure and HLA in healthy donors. PCR used 60 Vbeta primers and 13 Jbeta primers. This table comes from immunoSEQ multiplex PCR, and its TCRdb copy is limited to in-frame clones, with some not included. The table records about 220,000 clones, around 80% of them present only once. The sample was PBMCs. These receptors came from a man aged 18 to 29 in good health and CMV-seronegative.

The V call is TRBV15, the J call TRBJ2-1, with 8 bases fitting TRBD2. Per germline, CDR1 LNHNV and CDR2 YYDKDF (reference sequence). This CDR3 comprises 12 residues. The trim removed 8 bases at V and 6 bases at J, leaving 3 bases unmatched. CDR3 DNA: TGTGCCACCGCCAGCGGGAGCAATGAGCAGTTCTTC. It translates to CATASGSNEQFF.

V gene TRBV29-1 combines with J gene TRBJ2-1; 10 positions agree with TRBD2. V lost 7 bases and J lost 8; bases outside the gene matches: 14. Germline-derived CDR1 and CDR2 are SQVTM and ANQGSEA. The CDR3 runs to 15 residues. CDR3 bases: TGCAGCGGGTCCTCTAGCGGGAGAAGTAGGGATGAGCAGTTCTTC. It codes for CSGSSSGRSRDEQFF.

This clone appeared a single time. V usage is TRBV7-9 and J usage is TRBJ2-5; 9 nucleotides align to TRBD2. Looked up from germline, CDR1 is SEHNR and CDR2 is FQNEAQ (reference sequence). CDR3 length equals 13 residues. J was trimmed by 5 bases and V by 8 bases; bases with no gene match: 6. CDR3 protein: CASGLAGEETQYF. The CDR3 region has the DNA TGTGCCAGCGGGTTAGCGGGAGAGGAGACCCAGTACTTC. Combining the CDR3 with reference TRBV7-9 and TRBJ2-5 gives the whole variable domain DTGVSQNPRHKITKRGQNVTFRCDPISEHNRLYWYRQTLGQGPEFLTYFQNEAQLEKSRLLSDRFSAERPKGSFSTLEIQRTEQGDSAMYLCASGLAGEETQYFGPGTRLLVL.

The rearrangement joins TRBV7-9 to TRBJ1-5; TRBD1 might be the D (5 bases). This CDR3 is built from 15 residues. Germline V gene lookup returns CDR1 SEHNR and CDR2 FQNEAQ (reference sequence). With 4 bases removed from V and 4 bases from J, the gap between germline ends came to 14 bases. The CDR3 nucleotides read TGTGCCAGCAGCTCGGGAGCCGAGGGGAATCAGCCCCAGCATTTT. The encoded protein is CASSSGAEGNQPQHF.

The rearrangement joins TRBV5-1 to TRBJ2-5; TRBD2 might be the D (6 bases). Germline V lookup: CDR1 SGHRS, CDR2 YFSETQ. Trimming took off 1 base at V and 3 bases at J, with 13 bases between the two ends. The CDR3 runs to 15 residues. CDR3 DNA: TGCGCCAGCAGCTTGCAGGCCAGGGAGGAAGAGACCCAGTACTTC. Its protein is CASSLQAREEETQYF.

The rearrangement links TRBV4-1 to TRBJ1-4, with D perhaps matching TRBD1 (5 bases). Germline assignment: CDR1 MGHRA and CDR2 YSYEKL. Trimming took off 4 bases at V and 2 bases at J, with 11 bases between the two ends. The CDR3 covers 15 residues. Here the CDR3 DNA reads TGCGCCAGCAGCCCGGGGGAGGCGACTAATGAAAAACTGTTTTTT. Amino acid sequence: CASSPGEATNEKLFF.

This chain links TRBV18 with TRBJ2-1, with D possibly being TRBD2 (5 bases). Germline V CDR1 and CDR2: KGHSH, LQKENI. The V gene lost 2 bases and the J gene lost 1 base, with 12 bases spanning the gap. The CDR3 runs to 16 residues. CDR3: CASSPDSRVSYNEQFF. DNA for the CDR3: TGTGCCAGCTCACCAGATTCGAGGGTATCCTACAATGAGCAGTTCTTC.

This clone was counted only a few times. V is TRBV5-6 and J is TRBJ2-2; the D is unclear. Germline V CDR1 and CDR2: SGHDT, YYEEEE. The V gene lost 1 base and the J gene lost 1 base, with 5 bases spanning the gap. The CDR3 has 14 residues. The CDR3 here is CASSLTGNTGELFF. The CDR3 bases are TGTGCCAGCAGCTTGACGGGGAACACCGGGGAGCTGTTTTTT.

This chain uses TRBV29-1 with TRBJ2-1; 10 bases line up with TRBD2. CDR1 SQVTM and CDR2 ANQGSEA come from the germline V gene. The trim removed 4 bases at V and 1 base at J, leaving 13 bases unmatched. The CDR3 spans 18 residues. The CDR3 DNA reads TGCAGCGTTGGTTGGGCAAGCGGGAGGGCCAAGTCCTACAATGAGCAGTTCTTC. Translating it yields CSVGWASGRAKSYNEQFF.

The chain couples TRBV6-5 to TRBJ2-4, with 10 nucleotides matching TRBD1. The V gene's germline CDR1 is MNHEY and CDR2 SVGAGI. This CDR3 is 14 amino acids long. V shed 0 bases, J shed 9 bases, and the junction held 2 bases outside the gene matches. The CDR3 DNA follows: TGTGCCAGCAGTTACTCGGGACAGGGGAGCATTCAGTACTTC. As protein: CASSYSGQGSIQYF.

The rearrangement joins TRBV9 to TRBJ2-1; no firm D call. Trimming pared 0 bases from V and 6 bases from J, leaving 10 bases between. This CDR3 has 14 residues. Germline V gene lookup returns CDR1 SGDLS and CDR2 YYNGEE. The CDR3 loop reads CASSVGSLRNEQFF. Here the CDR3 DNA reads TGTGCCAGCAGCGTAGGGAGTTTGCGCAATGAGCAGTTCTTC.

This clone showed up just a few times. The V and J genes are TRBV14 and TRBJ2-7, with 9 bases matching TRBD1. Germline CDR1 is SGHDN and CDR2 is FVKESK. J lost 5 bases, V lost 4 bases, and 9 bases had no gene match. The CDR3 loop spans 15 amino acids. This CDR3 is CASSRRTGVGNEQYF. CDR3 in DNA: TGTGCCAGCAGCCGAAGGACAGGGGTCGGGAACGAGCAGTACTTC.

The rearrangement links TRBV4-2 to TRBJ2-1, with 7 bases matching TRBD2. CDR3 length: 15 residues. The germline CDR1 and CDR2 sequences are LGHNA and YNFKEQ. Losses at the gene ends were 1 base for V and 6 bases for J; bases not matched to a gene: 6. CDR3 coding DNA: TGTGCCAGCAGCCAAGTCACTAGCGCCCGCAATGAGCAGTTCTTC. Translating it yields CASSQVTSARNEQFF.

This chain connects TRBV5-6 to TRBJ2-7; D is possibly TRBD2 (6 bases). Trimming removed 1 base at V and 6 bases at J, with 14 bases between. The germline V gene encodes CDR1 SGHDT and CDR2 YYEEEE. The CDR3 has 14 amino acids. The DNA of the CDR3 is TGTGCCAGCAGCTTGAAGGGCCGCGGGGTCGAGCAGTACTTC. Translation gives CASSLKGRGVEQYF.

The V gene is TRBV9, the J gene TRBJ2-6; unclear D gene. CDR1 is SGDLS and CDR2 is YYNGEE in the germline V gene. This CDR3 region has 16 residues. V dropped 4 bases and J dropped 0 bases, with 11 bases sitting between them. The CDR3 DNA follows: TGTGCCAGCAGCCCCGACTTCCTCTCTGGGGCCAACGTCCTGACTTTC. It codes for CASSPDFLSGANVLTF.

The V and J genes are TRBV5-1 and TRBJ2-2; 11 bases are a match to TRBD2. Germline CDR1 SGHRS, CDR2 YFSETQ. The CDR3 spans 16 residues. J gave up 7 bases and V 3 bases, and 8 bases lay outside the gene matches. CDR3 region: CASSWGTSGGDGELFF. The CDR3 DNA reads TGCGCCAGCAGCTGGGGGACTAGCGGAGGGGACGGGGAGCTGTTTTTT.

This clone was observed once. The chain couples TRBV7-9 to TRBJ2-7; 12 bases agree with TRBD2. The CDR3 is made up of 17 amino acids. Per germline, CDR1 SEHNR and CDR2 FQNEAQ (reference sequence). V was pared by 2 bases and J by 9 bases, with 14 bases of the junction left unmatched. The CDR3 DNA is TGTGCCAGCAGCTTATCACCTAGCGGGAGGGCCGAATCTGGGCAGTACTTC. This gives the protein CASSLSPSGRAESGQYF.

This clone has only a few counts. The chain couples TRBV11-3 to TRBJ2-1; 10 bases line up with TRBD2. CDR3 length: 14 amino acids. With 1 base clipped from V and 9 bases from J, the junction kept 3 bases outside the gene matches. Germline CDR1 SGHNT, CDR2 YENEEA. The CDR3 bases are TGTGCCAGCAGCTTAGGAGCGGGAGGGGGTGAGCAGTTCTTC. This codes for CASSLGAGGGEQFF.

The J gene is TRBJ2-1, the V gene TRBV7-8; D is perhaps TRBD2 (7 bases). The CDR3 extends over 15 amino acids. From germline, CDR1 is SGHVS and CDR2 FQNEAQ. V lost 5 bases to trimming and J lost 7 bases, with 18 bases between them. This CDR3 reads CASSLEGGGINEQFF. CDR3 nucleotide sequence: TGTGCCAGCAGCCTCGAAGGGGGAGGGATTAATGAGCAGTTCTTC.

This sequence joins TRBV4-1 and TRBJ1-4, with 8 nucleotides matching TRBD1. Germline V gene sequence: CDR1 MGHRA, CDR2 YSYEKL. The CDR3 is 13 amino acids. Trimming took 4 bases from V and 13 from J; bases not matched to a gene: 8. The CDR3 nucleotides are TGCGCCAGCAGCCCACCCCAGGGGACAGGACTGTTTTTT. Translating it yields CASSPPQGTGLFF.

This clone was observed once. V gene TRBV29-1 combines with J gene TRBJ2-3; 10 nucleotides match TRBD1. V dropped 5 bases and J dropped 5; count of bases not matched to a gene: 7. The germline V gene encodes CDR1 SQVTM and CDR2 ANQGSEA. CDR3 length: 14 residues. The CDR3 is CSVSGTGDVDTQYF. As DNA, the CDR3 is TGCAGCGTTTCCGGGACAGGGGATGTAGATACGCAGTATTTT.

This chain joins TRBV18 and TRBJ2-1; TRBD2 matches at 9 bases. Germline V CDR1 and CDR2: KGHSH, LQKENI. The CDR3 extends over 17 amino acids. Trimming removed 3 bases from V and 3 bases from J; junction bases left unmatched: 9. CDR3 bases: TGTGCCAGCTCACCTCCGGGCGGGAGGGCCGGCTACAATGAGCAGTTCTTC. Amino acids: CASSPPGGRAGYNEQFF.

The gene calls are TRBV23-1 and TRBJ2-1; possible D gene TRBD2, 5 bases. TRBV23-1 is labeled an ORF, and its function is uncertain. The CDR3 loop spans 15 amino acids. Trimming left V 6 bases short and J 5 bases short, with 17 bases between. CDR3: CASRQGAGSNNEQFF. Here the CDR3 DNA reads TGCGCCAGCAGACAAGGCGCGGGCTCTAACAATGAGCAGTTCTTC.

This chain links TRBV2 with TRBJ1-2, with D possibly being TRBD1 (6 bases). Trimming removed 7 bases at V and 6 bases at J, with 15 bases between. The CDR3 is made up of 13 amino acids. Germline CDR1 reads SNHLY; CDR2 reads FYNNEI. The CDR3 sequence is CASKRNRDHGYTF. In DNA form, the CDR3 reads TGTGCCAGCAAGAGGAACAGGGATCATGGCTACACCTTC.

This chain uses TRBV9 with TRBJ2-4, with 9 nucleotides matching TRBD1. The V segment lost 3 bases and the J segment 1 base; nucleotides outside the gene matches: 5. CDR1 is SGDLS and CDR2 is YYNGEE in the germline V gene. CDR3 length: 16 residues. CDR3 nucleotide sequence: TGTGCCAGCAGCGCCACCGGGACAGGGGCCAAAAACATTCAGTACTTC. Protein sequence: CASSATGTGAKNIQYF. Looking up the rest from reference TRBV9 and TRBJ2-4 gives the full variable domain: DSGVTQTPKHLITATGQRVTLRCSPRSGDLSVYWYQQSLDQGLQFLIQYYNGEERAKGNILERFSAQQFPDLHSELNLSSLELGDSALYFCASSATGTGAKNIQYFGAGTRLSVL.

The V and J genes are TRBV18 and TRBJ1-1, with D perhaps matching TRBD1 (6 bases). Trimming took 1 base from V and 8 from J, leaving 11 bases between them. This CDR3 is built from 13 residues. Germline V gene data show CDR1 as KGHSH and CDR2 as LQKENI. The CDR3 region is CASSPQGVGEAFF. The CDR3 DNA reads as TGTGCCAGCTCACCACAGGGGGTAGGGGAAGCTTTCTTT.

This clone was picked up a small number of times. The chain combines TRBV5-4 with TRBJ2-5; 7 bases map to TRBD1. The ends lost 4 bases at V and 1 base at J; junction bases unmatched: 4. The germline CDR1 and CDR2 sequences are SGHNT and YYREEE (reference sequence). The CDR3 consists of 14 residues. The CDR3 nucleotides are TGTGCCAGCAGCCCGGGACAGCTCCAAGAGACCCAGTACTTC. Encoded protein: CASSPGQLQETQYF.